This T cell receptor beta chain was sequenced in a study of CD8+CD57+ T cells in acquired aplastic anemia. Study summary: DNA per sorted CD4+ or CD8+ sample ranged about 0.2 to 30 ug, averaging roughly 3.5 ug.

Patients included in sequencing had previously demonstrated CD8+CD57+ cell expansion by flow cytometry. Patients uniformly had severe acquired aplastic anemia. J was trimmed by 5 bases and V by 7 bases; bases with no gene match: 4. This CDR3 has 14 amino acids. The germline V gene encodes CDR1 MRHNA and CDR2 SNTAGT. Genomic DNA served as template for TCR beta VDJ and CDR3 profiling. From the reads, TCRdb called clonotypes with MiXCR, one entry per CDR3 protein. The profile shows about 120,000 distinct CDR3 sequences, over 55% of them singletons. The chain links TRBV6-4 to TRBJ1-6, with 8 positions matching TRBD1. The sequenced material came from sorted CD4+, CD8+, or CD8+CD57+ T cells (not recorded which) from PBMCs. The source of this sequence is a human donor with aplastic anemia. The CDR3 region is CASTRQGHNSPLHF. The CDR3 DNA reads as TGTGCCAGCACTCGACAGGGGCATAATTCACCCCTCCACTTT.